The TCR beta chain under discussion was sequenced for a study of T cells in Graves' hyperthyroidism and ophthalmopathy. General study points: A model of 13 V-J pairs discriminated ophthalmopathy from stable hyperthyroidism.

This clonotype appeared a few times. Its antigen is currently unknown. Germline V gene lookup returns CDR1 MNHEY and CDR2 SVGEGT. The CDR3 has 15 residues. Deletions cut 5 bases from V and 0 bases from J, with 13 bases between. Researchers took RNA transcripts and amplified the TCR beta CDR3 regions from them. RT-PCR in the first round (using the HTBI primer set) targeted the TCR CDR3. Each CDR3 protein is one row after TCRdb ran MiXCR on the multiplex PCR reads. The sample lists approximately 620,000 distinct CDR3 sequences, approximately 15% occurring once. The sequenced sample consisted of blood. The V call is TRBV6-2 or TRBV6-3, the J call TRBJ1-1; D may be TRBD1 (5 bases). This receptor was taken from a woman in her twenties or thirties with Graves' hyperthyroidism that later progressed to Graves' ophthalmopathy. For the CDR3, the DNA is TGTGCCAGCAGTGCTAGGACAACCTTGAACACTGAAGCTTTCTTT. Translating it yields CASSARTTLNTEAFF.